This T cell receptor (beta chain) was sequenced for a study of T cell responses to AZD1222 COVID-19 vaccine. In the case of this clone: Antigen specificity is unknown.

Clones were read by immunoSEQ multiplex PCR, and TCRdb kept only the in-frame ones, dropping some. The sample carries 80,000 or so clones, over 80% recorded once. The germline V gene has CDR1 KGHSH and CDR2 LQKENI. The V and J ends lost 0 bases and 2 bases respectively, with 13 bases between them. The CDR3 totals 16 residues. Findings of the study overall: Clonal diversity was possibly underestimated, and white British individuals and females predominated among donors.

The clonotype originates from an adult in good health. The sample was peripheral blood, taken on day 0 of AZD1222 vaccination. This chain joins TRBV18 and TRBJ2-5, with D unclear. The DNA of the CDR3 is TGTGCCAGCTCACCACCTGTTACCGGAATTCAAGAGACCCAGTACTTC. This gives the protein CASSPPVTGIQETQYF.